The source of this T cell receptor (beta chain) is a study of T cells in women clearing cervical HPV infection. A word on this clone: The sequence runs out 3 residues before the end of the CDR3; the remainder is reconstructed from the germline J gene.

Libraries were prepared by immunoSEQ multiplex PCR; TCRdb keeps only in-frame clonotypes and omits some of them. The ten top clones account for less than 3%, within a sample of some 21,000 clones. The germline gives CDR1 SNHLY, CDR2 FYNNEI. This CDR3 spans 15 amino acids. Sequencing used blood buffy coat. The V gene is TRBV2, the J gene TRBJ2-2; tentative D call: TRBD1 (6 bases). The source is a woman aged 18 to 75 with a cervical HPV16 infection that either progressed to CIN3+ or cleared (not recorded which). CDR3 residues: CASSEEGQTNEKLFF. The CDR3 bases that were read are TGTGCCAGCAGTGAAGAAGGACAGACTAATGAAAAG. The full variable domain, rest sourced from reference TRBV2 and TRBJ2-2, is EPEVTQTPSHQVTQMGQEVILRCVPISNHLYFYWYRQILGQKVEFLVSFYNNEISEKSEIFDDQFSVERPDGSNFTLKIRSTKLEDSAMYFCASSEEGQTNEKLFFGEGSRLTVL.